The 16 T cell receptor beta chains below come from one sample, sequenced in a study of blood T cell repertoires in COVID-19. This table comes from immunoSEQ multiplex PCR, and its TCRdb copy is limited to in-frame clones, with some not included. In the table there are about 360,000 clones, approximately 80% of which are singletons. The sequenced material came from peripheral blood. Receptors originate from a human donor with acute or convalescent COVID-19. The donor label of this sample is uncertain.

CDR3 protein: CASSRRQYSPLHF. The CDR3 region has the DNA TGTGCCAGCAGTCGTCGACAGTATTCACCCCTCCACTTT. V gene TRBV28 combines with J gene TRBJ1-6; a possible D gene is TRBD1 (5 bases). Germline lookup yields CDR1 MDHEN and CDR2 SYDVKM. The length of the CDR3 is 13 residues. V was clipped by 5 bases and J by 8 bases, with 10 bases between them.

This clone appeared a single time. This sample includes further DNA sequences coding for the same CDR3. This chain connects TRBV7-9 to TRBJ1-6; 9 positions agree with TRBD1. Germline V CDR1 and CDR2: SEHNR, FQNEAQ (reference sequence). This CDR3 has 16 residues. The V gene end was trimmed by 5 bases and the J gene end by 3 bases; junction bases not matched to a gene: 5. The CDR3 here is CASSLGQGFYNSPLHF. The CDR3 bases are TGTGCCAGCAGCCTGGGACAGGGTTTCTATAATTCACCCCTCCACTTT.

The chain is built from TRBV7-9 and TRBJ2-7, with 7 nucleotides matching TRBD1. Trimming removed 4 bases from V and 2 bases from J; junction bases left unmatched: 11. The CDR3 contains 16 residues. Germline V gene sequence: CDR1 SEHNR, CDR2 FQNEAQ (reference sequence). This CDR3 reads CASSSPTGNPPYEQYF. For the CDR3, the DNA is TGTGCCAGCAGCTCGCCGACAGGGAACCCTCCCTACGAGCAGTACTTC.

The CDR3: CAISVLQGNTEAFF. As DNA, the CDR3 is TGTGCCATCAGTGTCTTGCAGGGGAACACTGAAGCTTTCTTT. V is TRBV10-3 and J is TRBJ1-1, with D maybe TRBD1 (5 bases). The CDR3 extends over 14 amino acids. CDR1 ENHRY and CDR2 SYGVKD come from the germline V gene. V gave up 4 bases and J gave up 1 base, with 10 bases separating them.

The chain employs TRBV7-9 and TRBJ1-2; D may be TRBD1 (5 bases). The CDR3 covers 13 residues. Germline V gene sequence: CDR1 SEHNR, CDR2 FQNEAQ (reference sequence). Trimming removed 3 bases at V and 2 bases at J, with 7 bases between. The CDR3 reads CASSLGGNYGYTF. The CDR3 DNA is TGTGCCAGCAGCTTGGGGGGGAACTATGGCTACACCTTC.

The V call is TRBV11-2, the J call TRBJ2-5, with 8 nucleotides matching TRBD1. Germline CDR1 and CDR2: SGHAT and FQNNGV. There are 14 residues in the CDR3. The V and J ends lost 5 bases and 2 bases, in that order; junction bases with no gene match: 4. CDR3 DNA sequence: TGTGCCAGCAGCCCACAGGGGGAACAAGAGACCCAGTACTTC. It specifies CASSPQGEQETQYF.

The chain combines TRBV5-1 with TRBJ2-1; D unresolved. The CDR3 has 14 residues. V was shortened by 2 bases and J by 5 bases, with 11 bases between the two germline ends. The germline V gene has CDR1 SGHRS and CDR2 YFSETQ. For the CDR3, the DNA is TGCGCCAGCAGCTTACCCAGGTCAGACAATGAGCAGTTCTTC. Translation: CASSLPRSDNEQFF.

Here the CDR3 DNA reads TGTGCCAGCAGTTTATCGGTTGAACAGAATAATGAGCAGTTCTTC. This sequence encodes CASSLSVEQNNEQFF. The gene calls are TRBV27 and TRBJ2-1; no clear D. The ends were cut back, 0 bases at V and 7 bases at J, with 13 bases in the middle. The CDR3 covers 15 residues. Germline V gene sequence: CDR1 MNHEY, CDR2 SMNVEV (reference sequence).

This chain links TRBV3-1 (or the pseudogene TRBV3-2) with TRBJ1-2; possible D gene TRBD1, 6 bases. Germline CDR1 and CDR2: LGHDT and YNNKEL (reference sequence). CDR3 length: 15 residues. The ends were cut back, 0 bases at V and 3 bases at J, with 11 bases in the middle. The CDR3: CASSQDKGTYYGYTF. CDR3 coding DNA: TGTGCCAGCAGCCAAGATAAGGGGACATACTATGGCTACACCTTC.

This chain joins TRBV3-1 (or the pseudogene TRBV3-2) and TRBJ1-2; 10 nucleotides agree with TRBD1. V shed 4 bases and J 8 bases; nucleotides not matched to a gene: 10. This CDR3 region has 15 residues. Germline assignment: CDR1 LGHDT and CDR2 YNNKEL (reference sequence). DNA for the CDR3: TGTGCCAGCAGCCGACCGGGACAGGGGTTAAGGGGCTACACCTTC. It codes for CASSRPGQGLRGYTF.

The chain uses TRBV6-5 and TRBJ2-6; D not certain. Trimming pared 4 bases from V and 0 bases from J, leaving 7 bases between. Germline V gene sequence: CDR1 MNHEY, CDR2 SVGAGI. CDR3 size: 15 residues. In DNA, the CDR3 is TGTGCCAGCAGTTTCTCATACTCTGGGGCCAACGTCCTGACTTTC. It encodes CASSFSYSGANVLTF.

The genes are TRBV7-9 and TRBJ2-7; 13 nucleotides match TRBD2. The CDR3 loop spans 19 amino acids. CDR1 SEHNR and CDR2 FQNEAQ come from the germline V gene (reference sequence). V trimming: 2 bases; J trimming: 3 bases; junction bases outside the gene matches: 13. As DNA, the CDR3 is TGTGCCAGCAGCTTATCACTAGCGGGGGGGCCGGCACTTGACTACGAGCAGTACTTC. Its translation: CASSLSLAGGPALDYEQYF.

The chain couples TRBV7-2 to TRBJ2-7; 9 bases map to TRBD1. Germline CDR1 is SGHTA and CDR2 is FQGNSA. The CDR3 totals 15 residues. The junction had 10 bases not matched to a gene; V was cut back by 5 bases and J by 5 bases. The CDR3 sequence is CASSARDRVFHEQYF. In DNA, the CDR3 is TGTGCCAGCAGCGCCCGGGACAGGGTCTTCCACGAGCAGTACTTC.

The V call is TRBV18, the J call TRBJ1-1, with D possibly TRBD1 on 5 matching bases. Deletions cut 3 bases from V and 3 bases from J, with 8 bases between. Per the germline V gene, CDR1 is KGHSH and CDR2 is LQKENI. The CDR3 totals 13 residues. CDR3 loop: CASSPRVDTEAFF. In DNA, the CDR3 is TGTGCCAGCTCACCCAGGGTGGACACTGAAGCTTTCTTT.

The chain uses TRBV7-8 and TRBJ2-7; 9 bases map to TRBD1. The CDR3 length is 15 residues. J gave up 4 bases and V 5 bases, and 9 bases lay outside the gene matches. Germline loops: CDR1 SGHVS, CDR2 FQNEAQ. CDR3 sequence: CASSLLGTGLYEQYF. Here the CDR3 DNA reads TGTGCCAGCAGCCTCCTTGGGACAGGGTTATACGAGCAGTACTTC.

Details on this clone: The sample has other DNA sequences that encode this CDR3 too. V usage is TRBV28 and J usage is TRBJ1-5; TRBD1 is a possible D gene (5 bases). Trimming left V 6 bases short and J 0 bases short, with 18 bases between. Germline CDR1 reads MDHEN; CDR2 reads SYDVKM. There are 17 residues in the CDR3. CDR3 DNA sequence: TGTGCCAGCAGGGGAACCACAGGTCCTTATAGCAATCAGCCCCAGCATTTT. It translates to CASRGTTGPYSNQPQHF.